The 4 T cell receptor beta chains listed next were all sequenced from one sample in a study of cytomegalovirus exposure and HLA in healthy donors. Both 60 Vbeta primers and 13 Jbeta primers went into the PCR. TCRdb keeps only in-frame clones here, not all; method: immunoSEQ multiplex PCR. The data show 100,000 to 150,000 clones, with roughly 82% seen just once and 1.5% held by the top ten. Input material: PBMCs. These receptors all come from a woman between 18 and 29 years old in good health and CMV-seronegative.

The genes are TRBV25-1 and TRBJ2-1; the match to TRBD2 covers 8 bases. V trimming: 6 bases; J trimming: 7 bases; junction bases outside the gene matches: 11. The CDR3 is 15 residues long. Germline-derived CDR1 and CDR2 are MGHDK and SYGVNS. This chain's CDR3 is CASSPGVAGWNEQFF. The CDR3 DNA is TGTGCCAGCAGCCCTGGGGTAGCGGGATGGAATGAGCAGTTCTTC.

This clone has just one count. V gene TRBV7-6 combines with J gene TRBJ1-1; D is uncertain. The CDR3 consists of 15 residues. The germline V gene has CDR1 SGHVS and CDR2 FNYEAQ. With 5 bases removed from V and 8 bases from J, the gap between germline ends came to 21 bases. The CDR3 loop is CASSRRSRLLEEAFF. CDR3 in DNA: TGTGCCAGCAGCCGTAGATCCAGGCTCCTTGAGGAAGCTTTCTTT.

This rearrangement joins TRBV5-6 to TRBJ2-5; 9 nucleotides agree with TRBD2. The V and J ends lost 4 bases and 5 bases, in that order; junction bases with no gene match: 9. Germline V gives CDR1 SGHDT, CDR2 YYEEEE. CDR3 size: 15 residues. In DNA form, the CDR3 reads TGTGCCAGCAGCCCGGCGTCGGCGGGAGGGGAGACCCAGTACTTC. Translated, it gives CASSPASAGGETQYF.

This sequence joins TRBV10-1 and TRBJ2-7; no reliable D call. The CDR3 has 15 residues. Germline CDR1 and CDR2: WNHNN and SYGVQD (reference sequence). V was shortened by 3 bases and J by 4 bases, with 16 bases between the two germline ends. CDR3 sequence (DNA): TGCGCCAGCAGTGAAGCCTCGGGTCCAGCTTACGAGCAGTACTTC. Translating gives CASSEASGPAYEQYF.